This passage covers 29 T cell receptor beta chains from one sample sequenced in a study of control samples from healthy donors and cancer patients. The repertoire was sequenced with immunoSEQ multiplex PCR; TCRdb's copy has only in-frame clones and lacks some. The table includes over 150,000 clones, around 94% detected once. The specimen sequenced was PBMCs. All receptors come from a man in his fifties or sixties with colorectal cancer.

The rearrangement links TRBV4-1 to TRBJ2-7; 10 nucleotides line up with TRBD1. The CDR3 has 15 amino acids. Per the germline V gene, CDR1 is MGHRA and CDR2 is YSYEKL. After removal of 1 base from V and 1 base from J, the junction contained 1 base not matched to a gene. CDR3 nucleotides: TGCGCCAGCAGCCAAGGGACAGGGGGATCCTACGAGCAGTACTTC. Translated: CASSQGTGGSYEQYF.

The chain couples TRBV7-9 to TRBJ1-1; D is unclear. Per the germline V gene, CDR1 is SEHNR and CDR2 is FQNEAQ (reference sequence). The CDR3 contains 12 residues. V lost 0 bases and J 13 bases, leaving 12 bases between the germline ends. The CDR3 spells CASSLAGVKGFF. The DNA of the CDR3 is TGTGCCAGCAGCTTAGCTGGGGTGAAGGGTTTCTTT.

The DNA for the CDR3 is TGTGCCAGCAGCCCCGGGACTGGAGCATGGGATACGCAGTATTTT. Its protein is CASSPGTGAWDTQYF. The chain carries TRBV5-4 and TRBJ2-3, with D tentatively TRBD2 (6 bases). V was cut by 4 bases and J by 6 bases, with 18 bases left in between. The CDR3 is 15 residues long. CDR1 and CDR2 from the germline V gene are SGHNT and YYREEE (reference sequence).

This chain joins TRBV19 and TRBJ2-3, with 10 nucleotides matching TRBD2. The CDR3 is 18 amino acids. The V and J ends lost 0 bases and 0 bases, in that order; junction bases with no gene match: 6. In germline, CDR1 is LNHDA, CDR2 SQIVND (reference sequence). The CDR3 sequence is CASSIETGAGGSTDTQYF. The CDR3 DNA reads TGTGCCAGTAGTATAGAAACGGGAGCGGGGGGGAGCACAGATACGCAGTATTTT.

This chain joins TRBV7-2 and TRBJ2-1, with a weak D call TRBD1 (6 bases). V was cut by 4 bases and J by 0 bases, with 13 bases left in between. CDR1 is SGHTA and CDR2 is FQGNSA in the germline V gene. The CDR3 is made up of 16 amino acids. The CDR3 region is CASSSNTGSSYNEQFF. CDR3 nucleotides: TGTGCCAGCAGCTCGAATACAGGGAGCTCCTACAATGAGCAGTTCTTC.

CDR3 nucleotide sequence: TGTGCCAGCGGACCGGGGGGCCGTGAGACCCAGTACTTC. Protein: CASGPGGRETQYF. The rearrangement joins TRBV6-5 to TRBJ2-5, with D possibly matching TRBD2 (7 bases). The CDR3 has 13 amino acids. Germline CDR1 MNHEY, CDR2 SVGAGI. Trimming took off 8 bases at V and 5 bases at J, with 15 bases between the two ends.

The V call is TRBV6-5, the J call TRBJ2-3; 11 nucleotides agree with TRBD1. Germline CDR1 is MNHEY and CDR2 is SVGAGI. The CDR3 contains 16 residues. Unmatched junction bases numbered 5, after V lost 4 bases and J lost 2 bases. In DNA, the CDR3 is TGTGCCAGCAGTTTCGGGACAGGGGGGAACACAGATACGCAGTATTTT. Residues: CASSFGTGGNTDTQYF.

This chain uses TRBV5-1 with TRBJ2-5; the D gene could be TRBD1 or TRBD2 (6 bases each). This CDR3 is built from 15 residues. Germline CDR1 and CDR2: SGHRS and YFSETQ. V was pared by 2 bases and J by 2 bases, with 13 bases between. CDR3 amino acids: CASSFWGDKQETQYF. The CDR3 bases are TGCGCCAGCAGCTTTTGGGGGGACAAACAAGAGACCCAGTACTTC.

This clone was seen only once. This chain connects TRBV29-1 to TRBJ2-1, with 7 nucleotides matching TRBD2. CDR1 SQVTM and CDR2 ANQGSEA come from the germline V gene. The J segment lost 2 bases and the V segment lost 8 bases, leaving 6 bases of the junction unmatched. The CDR3 has 13 amino acids. The CDR3 DNA reads TGCAGCTTAAATAGCGGGCCCTACAATGAGCAGTTCTTC. This codes for CSLNSGPYNEQFF.

The chain joins TRBV5-8 to TRBJ2-5; D not certain. Trimming took 4 bases from V and 0 from J, leaving 10 bases between them. This CDR3 is 14 amino acids long. CDR1 is SGHTS and CDR2 is YDEGEE in the germline V gene. This chain's CDR3 is CASSQQIYQETQYF. As DNA, the CDR3 is TGTGCCAGCAGCCAGCAGATATACCAAGAGACCCAGTACTTC.

The chain links TRBV5-1 to TRBJ1-3, with D perhaps TRBD1 (5 bases). Germline assignment: CDR1 SGHRS and CDR2 YFSETQ. Trimming stripped 2 bases from V and 1 base from J, with 10 bases between. The CDR3 is 15 amino acids. CDR3 region: CASSFPEGSGNTIYF. CDR3 nucleotide sequence: TGCGCCAGCAGCTTCCCCGAGGGGTCTGGAAACACCATATATTTT.

The chain links TRBV19 to TRBJ2-3; TRBD2 aligns across 11 bases. The CDR3 is made up of 17 amino acids. Germline V gene data show CDR1 as LNHDA and CDR2 as SQIVND (reference sequence). J gave up 4 bases and V 6 bases, and 12 bases lay outside the gene matches. CDR3 nucleotide sequence: TGTGCCAGTAGACCCTCCATAGCGGGGGGGCCACCAGATACGCAGTATTTT. Protein: CASRPSIAGGPPDTQYF.

The chain joins TRBV6-5 to TRBJ2-1; 9 positions match TRBD1. Germline V gene data show CDR1 as MNHEY and CDR2 as SVGAGI. V trimming: 10 bases; J trimming: 7 bases; junction bases outside the gene matches: 8. The CDR3 totals 13 residues. The CDR3 spells CAIYGQGKNEQFF. The CDR3 region has the DNA TGTGCCATCTACGGACAGGGGAAAAATGAGCAGTTCTTC.

The V and J genes are TRBV27 and TRBJ1-4; weak D call: TRBD1 (5 bases). CDR1 is MNHEY and CDR2 is SMNVEV in the germline V gene (reference sequence). The CDR3 spans 12 residues. The ends were cut back, 7 bases at V and 7 bases at J, with 10 bases in the middle. The CDR3 nucleotides are TGTGCCAGCAAGGGGCGATCTGAAAAACTGTTTTTT. It translates to CASKGRSEKLFF.

CDR3 protein: CASSHRAGASYEQYF. The CDR3 DNA follows: TGCGCCAGCAGCCACCGGGCGGGAGCTTCCTACGAGCAGTACTTC. The chain uses TRBV4-1 and TRBJ2-7, with 7 nucleotides matching TRBD2. There are 15 residues in the CDR3. In germline, CDR1 is MGHRA, CDR2 YSYEKL. With 3 bases clipped from V and 1 base from J, the junction kept 6 bases outside the gene matches.

The gene calls are TRBV5-4 and TRBJ2-5, with 10 nucleotides matching TRBD2. The J segment lost 3 bases and the V segment lost 2 bases, leaving 13 bases of the junction unmatched. CDR3 length: 18 residues. CDR1 is SGHNT, CDR2 YYREEE, per germline (reference sequence). Here the CDR3 reads CASSLGFLAGDPKETQYF. The CDR3 DNA reads TGTGCCAGCAGCTTAGGGTTCCTAGCGGGGGACCCTAAAGAGACCCAGTACTTC.

This clone has just one count. CDR3 residues: CASSRGAGANVLTF. CDR3 DNA: TGTGCCAGTAGTAGGGGCGCTGGGGCCAACGTCCTGACTTTC. The chain has TRBV19 and TRBJ2-6, with D perhaps TRBD1 (5 bases). The CDR3 runs to 14 residues. Germline V CDR1 and CDR2: LNHDA, SQIVND (reference sequence). The germline V and J ends were trimmed by 4 bases and 2 bases, with 6 bases remaining between them. The full variable domain, rest sourced from reference TRBV19 and TRBJ2-6, is DGGITQSPKYLFRKEGQNVTLSCEQNLNHDAMYWYRQDPGQGLRLIYYSQIVNDFQKGDIAEGYSVSREKKESFPLTVTSAQKNPTAFYLCASSRGAGANVLTFGAGSRLTVL.

The chain couples TRBV9 to TRBJ2-5, with D tentatively TRBD2 (6 bases). Germline CDR1 SGDLS, CDR2 YYNGEE. The CDR3 is made up of 13 amino acids. V shed 7 bases and J shed 2 bases, with 12 bases lying between them. The chain's CDR3 is CASRREEQETQYF. CDR3 bases: TGTGCCAGCCGAAGGGAGGAGCAAGAGACCCAGTACTTC.

The rearrangement uses TRBV24-1 and TRBJ1-1; D perhaps matches TRBD1 (5 bases). The length of the CDR3 is 14 residues. CDR1 and CDR2 from the germline V gene are KGHDR and SFDVKD. V was trimmed by 5 bases and J by 2 bases, leaving 11 bases between them. DNA for the CDR3: TGTGCCACCAGTGTTATGACAGATAACACTGAAGCTTTCTTT. This sequence encodes CATSVMTDNTEAFF.

A note on this clone: One end of the junction is discordant with germline, which a read error may explain. This chain connects TRBV19 to TRBJ2-7, with 9 bases identical to TRBD1. The CDR3 consists of 15 residues. Per the germline V gene, CDR1 is LNHDA and CDR2 is SQIVND (reference sequence). Here the CDR3 reads CASGIGTGPSYEQYF. The CDR3 DNA reads TGTGCCAGTGGTATCGGGACAGGGCCCTCCTACGAGCAGTACTTC.

This chain connects TRBV4-2 to TRBJ1-4, with D unresolved. This CDR3 is 16 amino acids long. V was shortened by 1 base and J by 0 bases, with 9 bases between the two germline ends. Per germline, CDR1 LGHNA and CDR2 YNFKEQ. In DNA form, the CDR3 reads TGTGCCAGCAGCCAAGGAGGTGGGGCAACTAATGAAAAACTGTTTTTT. Translated: CASSQGGGATNEKLFF.

A note on this clone: This sample includes further DNA sequences coding for the same CDR3. For the CDR3, the DNA is TGTGCCAGCAGCCCCGGGACAGGGGCTGGAAACACCATATATTTT. Protein product: CASSPGTGAGNTIYF. This chain uses TRBV7-6 with TRBJ1-3; 10 nucleotides align to TRBD1. V was clipped by 5 bases and J by 2 bases; unmatched bases: 3. The CDR3 covers 15 residues. Germline V gene data show CDR1 as SGHVS and CDR2 as FNYEAQ.

The chain recombines TRBV15 with TRBJ1-5; D is ambiguous. This CDR3 comprises 12 residues. The germline CDR1 and CDR2 sequences are LNHNV and YYDKDF (reference sequence). V gave up 1 base and J gave up 7 bases, with 5 bases separating them. For the CDR3, the DNA is TGTGCCACCAGCAGAGTCGAACAGCCCCAGCATTTT. The encoded protein is CATSRVEQPQHF.

The genes are TRBV4-3 and TRBJ2-3, with D tentatively TRBD2 (6 bases). The CDR3 runs 15 residues. The V gene lost 3 bases and the J gene lost 0 bases, with 10 bases spanning the gap. Per the germline V gene, CDR1 is LGHNA and CDR2 is YSLEER. The CDR3 spells CASSHGGRSTDTQYF. The CDR3 nucleotides are TGCGCCAGCAGCCATGGGGGGAGAAGCACAGATACGCAGTATTTT.

The rearrangement joins TRBV3-1 (or the pseudogene TRBV3-2) to TRBJ2-2; D may match TRBD1 or TRBD2 (6 bases each). Germline V gene lookup returns CDR1 LGHDT and CDR2 YNNKEL (reference sequence). V shed 4 bases and J shed 0 bases, with 12 bases lying between them. The CDR3 is 16 residues long. This CDR3 reads CASSPVGGSNTGELFF. The CDR3 nucleotides read TGTGCCAGCAGCCCTGTCGGGGGCTCGAACACCGGGGAGCTGTTTTTT.

The rearrangement joins TRBV30 to TRBJ2-6; tentative D call: TRBD1 (6 bases). Between the trimmed V and J ends, which lost 3 bases and 4 bases, there was a span of 13 bases. CDR3 length: 15 residues. Germline V gene data show CDR1 as GTSNPN and CDR2 as SVGIG (reference sequence). In DNA, the CDR3 is TGTGCCTGGAGCGTAACAGGGATGGGGGCCAACGTCCTGACTTTC. This encodes CAWSVTGMGANVLTF.

V usage is TRBV5-1 and J usage is TRBJ1-2, with D perhaps TRBD1 (5 bases). V was shortened by 5 bases and J by 7 bases, with 18 bases between the two germline ends. The CDR3 has 14 amino acids. Germline V CDR1 and CDR2: SGHRS, YFSETQ. DNA of the CDR3: TGCGCCAGCAGTTCCGACCGGGGGTCCTCTGGCTACACCTTC. Protein product: CASSSDRGSSGYTF.

CDR3: CASSPEGQSNQPQHF. CDR3 nucleotide sequence: TGTGCCAGCAGCCCCGAGGGACAAAGCAATCAGCCCCAGCATTTT. The genes are TRBV7-2 and TRBJ1-5, with D maybe TRBD1 (6 bases). The CDR3 contains 15 residues. Germline V gene lookup returns CDR1 SGHTA and CDR2 FQGNSA. V lost 5 bases and J lost 1, with 12 bases in between.

This clone has just one count. The CDR3 DNA reads TGTGCCAGTAGTATCAGGGTTGAATCGGATTCACCCCTCCACTTT. Encoded protein: CASSIRVESDSPLHF. The chain combines TRBV19 with TRBJ1-6; D is possibly TRBD1 (5 bases). V was shortened by 3 bases and J by 8 bases, with 14 bases between the two germline ends. Germline values: CDR1 LNHDA, CDR2 SQIVND (reference sequence). The CDR3 spans 15 residues.